Following are 10 T cell receptor beta chains from one sample sequenced in a study of T cells in Graves' hyperthyroidism and ophthalmopathy. Regions amplified from RNA transcripts were the TCR beta CDR3 regions. TCR CDR3 underwent first-round RT-PCR with the HTBI primer set. TCRdb independently ran MiXCR on the multiplex PCR reads; one entry per CDR3 protein. Of 600,000 to 850,000 distinct CDR3 sequences listed, roughly a sixth are singletons. The sequencing input was blood. The receptors here all came from a woman aged 50 to 60 with Graves' hyperthyroidism that later progressed to Graves' ophthalmopathy.

V gene TRBV6-2 or TRBV6-3 combines with J gene TRBJ2-7, with D uncertain. Between the trimmed V and J ends, which lost 6 bases and 3 bases, there was a span of 9 bases. CDR1 MNHEY and CDR2 SVGEGT come from the germline V gene. This CDR3 is built from 12 residues. DNA of the CDR3: TGTGCCAGCAGGACAACGGGCTACGAGCAGTACTTC. This encodes CASRTTGYEQYF.

This clonotype was seen a few times. The gene calls are TRBV30 and TRBJ2-5, with D perhaps matching TRBD2 (6 bases). The V end lost 4 bases, the J end lost 2 bases, and 11 bases lay between the germline ends. The CDR3 loop spans 13 amino acids. Germline V CDR1 and CDR2: GTSNPN, SVGIG (reference sequence). The CDR3 DNA sequence: TGTGCCTGGATCGGGACTGGACAAGAGACCCAGTACTTC. Translation: CAWIGTGQETQYF. Looking up the rest from reference TRBV30 and TRBJ2-5 gives the full variable domain: SQTIHQWPATLVQPVGSPLSLECTVEGTSNPNLYWYRQAAGRGLQLLFYSVGIGQISSEVPQNLSASRPQDRQFILSSKKLLLSDSGFYLCAWIGTGQETQYFGPGTRLLVL.

In this sample, this clonotype turned up once. The chain links TRBV6-2 or TRBV6-3 to TRBJ2-3, with 9 bases that match TRBD2. The CDR3 has 15 residues. The germline gives CDR1 MNHEY, CDR2 SVGEGT. V dropped 7 bases and J dropped 2; count of bases not matched to a gene: 7. For the CDR3, the DNA is TGTGCCAGCATACGGACTAGCGTGATCACAGATACGCAGTATTTT. It yields the protein CASIRTSVITDTQYF.

This clonotype appeared many times. The CDR3 DNA is TGTGCCAGCAGTTCGACAGGGGAGATGGAAGCTTTCTTT. This encodes CASSSTGEMEAFF. The chain employs TRBV6-1 and TRBJ1-1; 8 positions agree with TRBD1. V lost 5 bases and J lost 8; bases outside the gene matches: 7. The CDR3 contains 13 residues. Germline V gene data show CDR1 as MNHNS and CDR2 as SASEGT.

This clonotype was seen ten or more times. This sequence joins TRBV20-1 and TRBJ1-2; TRBD1 agrees at 12 bases. The germline V gene has CDR1 DFQATT and CDR2 SNEGSKA (reference sequence). The CDR3 runs 18 residues. With V trimmed by 0 bases and J by 0 bases, 8 bases remained unmatched. CDR3 protein: CSARDIGGQGATNYGYTF. The CDR3, as DNA: TGCAGTGCTAGAGATATCGGGGGACAGGGGGCAACTAACTATGGCTACACCTTC.

This clonotype was recorded a few times. V gene TRBV27 combines with J gene TRBJ1-5, with D possibly TRBD1 on 6 matching bases. Per germline, CDR1 MNHEY and CDR2 SMNVEV (reference sequence). V was clipped by 6 bases and J by 2 bases, with 14 bases between them. The CDR3 consists of 15 residues. This chain's CDR3 is CASRIGGYGNQPQHF. In nucleotides, the CDR3 is TGTGCCAGCAGAATAGGGGGGTACGGCAATCAGCCCCAGCATTTT.

This clonotype has a count of ten or more. This sequence joins TRBV12-3 or TRBV12-4 and TRBJ2-3, with D hard to call. V lost 3 bases and J lost 0, with 4 bases in between. This CDR3 spans 13 amino acids. The DNA of the CDR3 is TGTGCCAGCAGTTTCTCTAGCACAGATACGCAGTATTTT. This encodes CASSFSSTDTQYF.

This clonotype showed up just a few times. Because it lacks the conserved phenylalanine or tryptophan at the end, this CDR3 is likely a read error. The rearrangement uses TRBV6-1 and TRBJ2-7; 9 nucleotides align to TRBD2. J was trimmed by 3 bases and V by 4 bases; bases with no gene match: 7. The CDR3 extends over 15 amino acids. Per the germline V gene, CDR1 is MNHNS and CDR2 is SASEGT. CDR3 sequence: CASSVPSGDFYEQYL. The CDR3 DNA reads TGTGCCAGCAGTGTACCTAGCGGGGATTTCTACGAGCAGTACCTC.

This chain joins TRBV7-6 and TRBJ2-1, with TRBD2 matching over 12 bases. Unmatched junction bases numbered 34, after V lost 6 bases and J lost 7 bases. CDR1 is SGHVS and CDR2 is FNYEAQ in the germline V gene. This CDR3 region has 24 residues. The CDR3 DNA follows: TGTGCCAGCAGTTCTCGTATTACCCAACCCGGACAGGTCCTAGCGGGGGGGCCTTGGAATGAGCAGTTCTTC. Its translation: CASSSRITQPGQVLAGGPWNEQFF.

This clonotype occurred a few times. The chain has TRBV5-1 and TRBJ2-7, with D unclear. V shed 0 bases and J shed 3 bases, with 7 bases lying between them. The CDR3 runs 13 residues. Germline lookup yields CDR1 SGHRS and CDR2 YFSETQ. The CDR3 reads CASSLGAGYEQYF. CDR3 coding DNA: TGCGCCAGCAGCTTGGGGGCCGGCTACGAGCAGTACTTC.